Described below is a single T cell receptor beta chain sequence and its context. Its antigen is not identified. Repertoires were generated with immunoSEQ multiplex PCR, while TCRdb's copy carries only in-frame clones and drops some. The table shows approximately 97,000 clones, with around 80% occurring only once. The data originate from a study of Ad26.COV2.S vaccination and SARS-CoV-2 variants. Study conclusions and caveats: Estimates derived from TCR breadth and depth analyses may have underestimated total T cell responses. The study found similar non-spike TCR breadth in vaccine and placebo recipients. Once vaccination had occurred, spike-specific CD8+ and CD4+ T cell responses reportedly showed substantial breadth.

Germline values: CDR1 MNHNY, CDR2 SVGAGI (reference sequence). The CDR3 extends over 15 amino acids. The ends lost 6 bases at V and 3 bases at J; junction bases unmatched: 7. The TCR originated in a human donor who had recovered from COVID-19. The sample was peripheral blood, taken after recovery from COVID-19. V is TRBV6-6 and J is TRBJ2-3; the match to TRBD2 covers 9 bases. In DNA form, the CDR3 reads TGTGCCAGCAGACGACTAGCGGATACTACAGATACGCAGTATTTT. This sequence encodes CASRRLADTTDTQYF.